One sample yielded the 9 T cell receptor beta chains listed below, sequenced in a study of cytomegalovirus exposure and HLA in healthy donors. The PCR contained 60 Vbeta and 13 Jbeta primers. The method was immunoSEQ multiplex PCR; TCRdb's version includes in-frame clones alone and lacks a portion of them. Here the sample spans 100,000 or so clones, around two thirds being singletons. Sequenced: PBMCs. These receptor sequences come from a human donor in good health.

The J gene is TRBJ2-2, the V gene TRBV5-1, with 7 bases identical to TRBD2. V trimming: 0 bases; J trimming: 0 bases; junction bases outside the gene matches: 11. The CDR3 consists of 19 residues. The germline CDR1 and CDR2 sequences are SGHRS and YFSETQ. The CDR3 reads CASSLGLNRGETNTGELFF. The CDR3 bases are TGCGCCAGCAGCTTGGGGTTAAATCGGGGGGAGACGAACACCGGGGAGCTGTTTTTT. The whole variable domain, remainder taken from reference TRBV5-1 and TRBJ2-2, is KAGVTQTPRYLIKTRGQQVTLSCSPISGHRSVSWYQQTPGQGLQFLFEYFSETQRNKGNFPGRFSGRQFSNSRSEMNVSTLELGDSALYLCASSLGLNRGETNTGELFFGEGSRLTVL.

The V and J genes are TRBV28 and TRBJ2-7; D remains ambiguous. Trimming took 1 base from V and 3 from J, leaving 7 bases between them. The CDR3 runs to 13 residues. Germline V gene sequence: CDR1 MDHEN, CDR2 SYDVKM. The CDR3 here is CASSLSPGYEQYF. DNA for the CDR3: TGTGCCAGCAGTTTATCTCCGGGCTACGAGCAGTACTTC.

This clone was observed a single time. This chain joins TRBV7-8 and TRBJ1-4; weak D call: TRBD1 (5 bases). Trimming took off 5 bases at V and 8 bases at J, with 24 bases between the two ends. The CDR3 runs 17 residues. Per the germline V gene, CDR1 is SGHVS and CDR2 is FQNEAQ. The CDR3 spells CASSPLNLGQGEEKLFF. CDR3 nucleotides: TGTGCCAGCAGCCCCCTGAATTTGGGGCAGGGTGAGGAAAAACTGTTTTTT.

V usage is TRBV10-2 and J usage is TRBJ2-1; 12 nucleotides line up with TRBD2. The V gene end was trimmed by 8 bases and the J gene end by 10 bases; junction bases not matched to a gene: 12. Germline V gives CDR1 WSHSY, CDR2 SAAADI. The CDR3 has 15 residues. This chain's CDR3 is CASALAGGDTLEQFF. CDR3 bases: TGCGCCAGCGCCCTAGCGGGGGGGGATACACTCGAGCAGTTCTTC.

The table lists this clone with a few counts. CDR3 sequence reads: CATLWDRDEAFF. The DNA of the CDR3 is TGTGCCACCCTGTGGGACAGGGATGAAGCTTTCTTT. This chain uses TRBV6-1 with TRBJ1-1; 9 bases line up with TRBD1. This CDR3 spans 12 amino acids. Germline V CDR1 and CDR2: MNHNS, SASEGT. Trimming cost V 10 bases and J 7 bases; bases outside gene matches: 7.

V gene TRBV19 combines with J gene TRBJ2-7, with 9 bases fitting TRBD1. Germline CDR1 LNHDA, CDR2 SQIVND (reference sequence). The V gene end was trimmed by 5 bases and the J gene end by 1 base; junction bases not matched to a gene: 6. This CDR3 is built from 15 residues. The CDR3 loop is CASSSTGTGSYEQYF. CDR3 DNA: TGTGCCAGTAGTTCAACCGGGACAGGGTCCTACGAGCAGTACTTC.

This clone was counted a few times. The J gene is TRBJ2-7, the V gene TRBV7-2, with D unresolved. The CDR3 has 11 amino acids. Germline assignment: CDR1 SGHTA and CDR2 FQGNSA. V was clipped by 5 bases and J by 2 bases, with 4 bases between them. DNA for the CDR3: TGTGCCAGCAGCCTTACCTACGAGCAGTACTTC. This codes for CASSLTYEQYF.

This clone was observed a few times. The chain recombines TRBV19 with TRBJ1-5, with 9 bases matching TRBD1. The J segment lost 2 bases and the V segment lost 5 bases, leaving 7 bases of the junction unmatched. Germline V gives CDR1 LNHDA, CDR2 SQIVND (reference sequence). The CDR3 is 16 amino acids. The CDR3 DNA reads TGTGCCAGTAGTCCGTCGGACAGGGGTCGCAATCAGCCCCAGCATTTT. Translating it yields CASSPSDRGRNQPQHF. Looking up the rest from reference TRBV19 and TRBJ1-5 gives the full variable domain: DGGITQSPKYLFRKEGQNVTLSCEQNLNHDAMYWYRQDPGQGLRLIYYSQIVNDFQKGDIAEGYSVSREKKESFPLTVTSAQKNPTAFYLCASSPSDRGRNQPQHFGDGTRLSIL.

This chain joins TRBV4-1 and TRBJ1-2; 8 bases map to TRBD1. The CDR3 loop spans 13 amino acids. CDR1 MGHRA and CDR2 YSYEKL come from the germline V gene. V lost 1 base to trimming and J lost 8 bases; unmatched junction nucleotides: 3. The chain's CDR3 is CASSQGTGFGYTF. The CDR3 DNA reads as TGCGCCAGCAGCCAAGGGACAGGGTTCGGCTACACCTTC.